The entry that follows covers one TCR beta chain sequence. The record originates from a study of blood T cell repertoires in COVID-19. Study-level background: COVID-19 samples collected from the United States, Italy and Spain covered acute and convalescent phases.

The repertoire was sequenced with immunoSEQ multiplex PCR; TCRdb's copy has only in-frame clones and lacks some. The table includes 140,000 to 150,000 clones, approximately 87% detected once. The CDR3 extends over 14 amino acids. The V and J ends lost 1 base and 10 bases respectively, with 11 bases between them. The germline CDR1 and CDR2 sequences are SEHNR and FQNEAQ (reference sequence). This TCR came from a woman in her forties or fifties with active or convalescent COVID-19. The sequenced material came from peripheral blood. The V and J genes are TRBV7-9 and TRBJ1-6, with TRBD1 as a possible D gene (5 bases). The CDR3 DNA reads TGTGCCAGCAGCTTAGGGGGCATAGAGTCACCCCTCCACTTT. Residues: CASSLGGIESPLHF.